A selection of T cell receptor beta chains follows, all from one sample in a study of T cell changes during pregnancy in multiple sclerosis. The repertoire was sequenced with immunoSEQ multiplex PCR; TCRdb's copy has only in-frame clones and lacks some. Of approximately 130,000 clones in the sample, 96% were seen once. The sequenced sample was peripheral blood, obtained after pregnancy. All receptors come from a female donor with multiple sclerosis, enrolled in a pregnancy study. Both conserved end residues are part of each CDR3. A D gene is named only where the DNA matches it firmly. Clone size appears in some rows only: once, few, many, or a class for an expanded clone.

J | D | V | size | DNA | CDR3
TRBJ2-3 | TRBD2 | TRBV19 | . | TGTGCCAGTAGTGAGGGGACTAGTAGGGATACGCAGTATTTT | CASSEGTSRDTQYF
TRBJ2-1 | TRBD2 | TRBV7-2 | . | TGTGCCAGCAGGTCCTGGACTAGCGGGAGCAATGAGCAGTTCTTC | CASRSWTSGSNEQFF
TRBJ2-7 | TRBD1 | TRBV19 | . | TGTGCCAGTAGTATTTCGGGACAGGGGAGTCGCGAGCAGTACTTC | CASSISGQGSREQYF
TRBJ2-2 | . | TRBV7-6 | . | TGTGCCAGCAGCTTAGGTTGGAGGAGGCTCGTTGACACCGGGGAGCTGTTTTTT | CASSLGWRRLVDTGELFF
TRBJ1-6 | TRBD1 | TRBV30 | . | TGTGCCTGGAGTGTACTCAGGGGGAATTCACCCCTCCACTTT | CAWSVLRGNSPLHF
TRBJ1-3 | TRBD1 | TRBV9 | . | TGTGCCAGCAGCAGAGGGGGACAGGGGACCAGCTCTGGAAACACCATATATTTT | CASSRGGQGTSSGNTIYF
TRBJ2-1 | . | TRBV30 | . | TGTGCCTGGAGCCGGGACTTCTCTGACGAGCAGTTCTTC | CAWSRDFSDEQFF
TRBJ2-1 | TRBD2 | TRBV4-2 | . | TGTGCCAGCAGCCAAGATCGGAATAGCGGGAGGGCCCGGGATAATGAGCAGTTCTTC | CASSQDRNSGRARDNEQFF
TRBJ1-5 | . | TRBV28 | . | TGTGCCAGCAGTTTATTAGGCGGGCAGCCCCAGCATTTT | CASSLLGGQPQHF
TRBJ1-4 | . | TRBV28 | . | TGTGCCAGCAGGCCGGGACAAATCGAAAAACTGTTTTTT | CASRPGQIEKLFF
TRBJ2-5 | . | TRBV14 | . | TGTGCCAGCAGCCAAGGGGGCGTAGGGGAGACCCAGTACTTC | CASSQGGVGETQYF
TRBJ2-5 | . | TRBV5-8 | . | TGTGCCAGCAGCCCGCAGTATCGGACCCAGTACTTC | CASSPQYRTQYF
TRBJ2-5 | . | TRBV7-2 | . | TGTGCCAGCAGCCTGCAAATAGCGGCCCAAGAGACCCAGTACTTC | CASSLQIAAQETQYF
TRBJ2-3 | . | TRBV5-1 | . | TGCGCCAGCAGCTTGGTAGGGGCTAGCACAGATACGCAGTATTTT | CASSLVGASTDTQYF
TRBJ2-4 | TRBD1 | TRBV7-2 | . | TGTGCCAGCAGCCGACTTCCTCGGACAGGCGGAAACATTCAGTACTTC | CASSRLPRTGGNIQYF
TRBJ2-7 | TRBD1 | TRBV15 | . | TGTGCCACCAGCACGCGGACAGGGTCCTACGAGCAGTACTTC | CATSTRTGSYEQYF
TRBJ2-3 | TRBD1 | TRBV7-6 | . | TGTGCCAGCAGCTTGGGACAGGGTCGCACAGATACGCAGTATTTT | CASSLGQGRTDTQYF
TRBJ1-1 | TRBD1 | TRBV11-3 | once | TGTGCCAGCAGCTCCACAGGGGGCTCTACTGAAGCTTTCTTT | CASSSTGGSTEAFF
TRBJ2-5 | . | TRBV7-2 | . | TGTGCCAGCAGACAGTTCGGCCAAGAGACCCAGTACTTC | CASRQFGQETQYF
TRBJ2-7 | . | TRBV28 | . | TGTGCCAGCAGTTTAGGACCTAGGGACACCTACGAGCAGTACTTC | CASSLGPRDTYEQYF
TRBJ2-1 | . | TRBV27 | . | TGTGCCAGCAGTTTTTTATTGACTAGGGACAATGAGCAGTTCTTC | CASSFLLTRDNEQFF
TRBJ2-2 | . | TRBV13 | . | TGTGCCAGCAGCACAGACGTAAGCACCGGGGAGCTGTTTTTT | CASSTDVSTGELFF
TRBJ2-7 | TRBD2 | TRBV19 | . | TGTGCCAGTAGTGGACGCGAGTGGGGAGGGTCCTACGAGCAGTACTTC | CASSGREWGGSYEQYF
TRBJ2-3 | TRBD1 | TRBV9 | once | TGTGCCAGCAGCGCATGGACAGGGGAACTCACAGATACGCAGTATTTT | CASSAWTGELTDTQYF
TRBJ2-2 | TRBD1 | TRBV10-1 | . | TGCGCCAGCAGTCACCGGGACAGGGGGAAGCCCGGGGAGCTGTTTTTT | CASSHRDRGKPGELFF
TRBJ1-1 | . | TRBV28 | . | TGTGCCAGCCTGACAGGGAACACTGAAGCTTTCTTT | CASLTGNTEAFF
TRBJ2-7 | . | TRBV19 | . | TGTGCCAGTAGTTCGGCCTCGGCGGGCGAGCAGTACTTC | CASSSASAGEQYF
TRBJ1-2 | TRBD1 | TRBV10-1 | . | TGCGCCAGCAGTGGGATCAGGGGGAACTATGGCTACACCTTC | CASSGIRGNYGYTF